The 18 T cell receptor beta chains below were found in one sample sequenced in a study of glioma-infiltrating T cells. Amplification of TCR alpha and beta CDR3 regions from RNA used iRepertoire nested multiplex PCR. A single record per CDR3 protein comes from TCRdb applying MiXCR to the multiplex PCR reads. The sample lists around 90,000 distinct CDR3 sequences, roughly 40% occurring once. Sequencing was done on a sample of glioma tissue, nonneoplastic brain tissue, or PBMCs (not recorded which). The receptors derive from a human donor with low-grade glioma or glioblastoma, undergoing nonglioma brain surgery, or in good health (not recorded which).

Details on this clonotype: It may be a read error: a sequence one base away is much more abundant. This chain uses TRBV6-6 with TRBJ2-5, with D uncertain. Germline V gives CDR1 MNHNY, CDR2 SVGAGI (reference sequence). The CDR3 sequence is 15 residues long. V was trimmed by 2 bases and J by 11 bases, leaving 21 bases between them. CDR3 region: CASSYEFPGYNEQYF. CDR3 DNA sequence: TGTGCCAGCAGTTACGAGTTCCCAGGATACAATGAGCAGTACTTC.

This clonotype was observed many times. This chain joins TRBV12-3 or TRBV12-4 and TRBJ2-3, with D possibly being TRBD2 (5 bases). Trimming shortened V by 8 bases and J by 6 bases, and 9 bases separated the two germline ends. CDR3 length: 11 amino acids. Here the CDR3 reads CASRRVDTQYF. The CDR3 DNA is TGTGCCAGCCGGCGGGTGGATACGCAGTATTTT.

The gene calls are TRBV6-1 and TRBJ2-1; D gene uncertain. The CDR3 sequence is 13 residues long. The germline CDR1 and CDR2 sequences are MNHNS and SASEGT. CDR3 sequence (DNA): TGTGATAGCAGTGCGCGTCAGTACAATGAGCAGTTCTTC. Residues: CDSSARQYNEQFF.

The V gene is TRBV2, the J gene TRBJ1-5; D ambiguous. CDR1 and CDR2 from the germline V gene are SNHLY and FYNNEI. Trimming cost V 2 bases and J 8 bases, with 19 bases left between them. There are 16 residues in the CDR3. The CDR3 region has the DNA TGTGCCAGCAGTGAATATCTTGTCAACCCGGGTAAGCCCCAGCATTTT. This translates into CASSEYLVNPGKPQHF.

The chain joins TRBV20-1 to TRBJ2-1; no firm D call. In germline, CDR1 is DFQATT, CDR2 SNEGSKA (reference sequence). The CDR3 runs 12 residues. V lost 5 bases and J lost 4, with 9 bases in between. For the CDR3, the DNA is TGCAGTGCTGGATCCGGGTACAATGAGCAGTTCTTC. Protein sequence: CSAGSGYNEQFF.

This clonotype has ten or more counts. The gene calls are TRBV5-1 and TRBJ1-1, with 7 bases lining up with TRBD1. The V gene's germline CDR1 is SGHRS and CDR2 YFSETQ. Trimming took 5 bases from V and 2 from J; bases not matched to a gene: 9. The CDR3 spans 15 residues. The CDR3 bases are TGCGCCAGCAGACAGGGGACCGGGGCAAACACTGAAGCTTTCTTT. Translation gives CASRQGTGANTEAFF.

Comments on this clonotype: The CDR3 carries no conserved terminal phenylalanine or tryptophan, so it likely arises from a read error. The V call is TRBV28, the J call TRBJ2-7, with 10 bases that match TRBD1. The CDR3 has 14 amino acids. Germline V gene sequence: CDR1 MDHEN, CDR2 SYDVKM. The J segment lost 4 bases and the V segment lost 8 bases, leaving 8 bases of the junction unmatched. The CDR3 DNA is TGTGCCAGCCAGGCCGACAGGGGGCTATACGAGCAGTACTCC. Its translation is CASQADRGLYEQYS.

The table lists this clonotype with many counts. This chain connects TRBV7-9 to TRBJ1-1; D ambiguous. The CDR3 has 12 amino acids. Germline V gene data show CDR1 as SEHNR and CDR2 as FQNEAQ (reference sequence). V was cut by 1 base and J by 6 bases, with 6 bases left in between. CDR3 sequence: CASSLGVPEAFF. As DNA, the CDR3 is TGTGCCAGCAGCTTAGGCGTCCCTGAAGCTTTCTTT.

This clonotype was recorded at least ten times. The chain combines TRBV12-3 or TRBV12-4 with TRBJ1-3; TRBD1 might be the D (6 bases). The CDR3 extends over 14 amino acids. Trimming left V 8 bases short and J 0 bases short, with 11 bases between. The CDR3, as DNA: TGTGCCAGCTACGACAGGTTCTCTGGAAACACCATATATTTT. Its protein product is CASYDRFSGNTIYF.

This clonotype showed up many times. The chain has TRBV28 and TRBJ2-7; the match to TRBD1 covers 10 bases. The CDR3 has 14 residues. Germline V gene data show CDR1 as MDHEN and CDR2 as SYDVKM. Trimming cost V 7 bases and J 1 base; bases outside gene matches: 4. Here the CDR3 DNA reads TGTGCCAGCACAGGACAGGGGGGTTCCTACGAGCAGTACTTC. This encodes CASTGQGGSYEQYF.

Many counts were recorded for this clonotype. J is TRBJ1-1 and V is TRBV6-2 or TRBV6-3, with D possibly matching TRBD1 (6 bases). This CDR3 contains 13 residues. Trimming cost V 6 bases and J 11 bases, with 19 bases left between them. Germline V gene data show CDR1 as MNHEY and CDR2 as SVGEGT. CDR3 sequence: CASRSDSPNRAFF. The CDR3 DNA sequence: TGTGCCAGCAGGTCGGACAGCCCCAACCGCGCTTTCTTT.

About this clonotype: A much larger clone differs by one base, so this may be a read error. The rearrangement links TRBV2 to TRBJ2-1; perhaps TRBD1 as D (6 bases). Germline V gene sequence: CDR1 SNHLY, CDR2 FYNNEI. This CDR3 comprises 13 residues. The CDR3 region is CASSDRLYNEQLF. The CDR3 region has the DNA TGTGCCAGCAGCGACAGGTTATACAATGAGCAGCTCTTC.

The table lists this clonotype with many counts. The chain uses TRBV4-2 and TRBJ1-5, with D unresolved. V was trimmed by 0 bases and J by 8 bases, leaving 11 bases between them. In germline, CDR1 is LGHNA, CDR2 YNFKEQ. The CDR3 runs to 14 residues. The chain's CDR3 is CASSQDKDSEPQHF. For the CDR3, the DNA is TGTGCCAGCAGCCAAGATAAGGATTCTGAGCCCCAGCATTTT.

In this sample, this clonotype turned up many times. The chain combines TRBV5-5 with TRBJ2-1; D possibly corresponds to TRBD2 (6 bases). The V gene lost 4 bases and the J gene lost 10 bases, with 12 bases spanning the gap. CDR3 size: 12 residues. Germline V gives CDR1 SGHKS, CDR2 YYEKEE (reference sequence). DNA for the CDR3: TGTGCCAGCAGCGAGACTAGTCGCGAGCAGTTCTTC. It yields the protein CASSETSREQFF.

The V call is TRBV6-2 or TRBV6-3, the J call TRBJ2-7; D possibly corresponds to TRBD2 (6 bases). Germline V CDR1 and CDR2: MNHEY, SVGEGT. The V end lost 4 bases, the J end lost 5 bases, and 12 bases lay between the germline ends. This CDR3 has 13 amino acids. The CDR3 sequence is CASSSGSGHEQYF. In DNA, the CDR3 is TGTGCCAGCAGTTCCGGTAGCGGCCACGAGCAGTACTTC.

This clonotype came up many times. The chain couples TRBV29-1 to TRBJ2-7, with 14 bases aligning to TRBD2. Germline-derived CDR1 and CDR2 are SQVTM and ANQGSEA. The V and J ends lost 7 bases and 5 bases, in that order; junction bases with no gene match: 7. The CDR3 loop spans 14 amino acids. The CDR3: CSGRLAGGPDEQYF. The CDR3 DNA reads as TGCAGCGGAAGACTAGCGGGGGGGCCGGACGAGCAGTACTTC.

This clonotype was seen ten or more times. The chain joins TRBV2 to TRBJ1-2; tentatively, D is TRBD1 (5 bases). The CDR3 is 13 amino acids. The germline V gene has CDR1 SNHLY and CDR2 FYNNEI. V was clipped by 0 bases and J by 4 bases, with 6 bases between them. The chain's CDR3 is CASSEAGTYGYTF. In DNA, the CDR3 is TGTGCCAGCAGTGAAGCAGGGACCTATGGCTACACCTTC.

This clonotype has just one count. This may be a read error, as it is one base from a much larger clone. This chain joins TRBV19 and TRBJ2-1; D is perhaps TRBD1 (6 bases). CDR1 LNHDA and CDR2 SQIVND come from the germline V gene (reference sequence). V lost 10 bases to trimming and J lost 10 bases, with 26 bases between them. This CDR3 contains 15 residues. This chain's CDR3 is CATRYRDITIYEQFF. The CDR3 nucleotides read TGTGCCACCCGCTACAGGGACATAACCATCTACGAGCAGTTCTTC.